One T cell receptor (beta chain) is described in this entry. The data are from a study of shared clonotypes between healthy human individuals. Germline values: CDR1 MNHNY, CDR2 SVGAGI (reference sequence). This CDR3 region has 12 residues. V gave up 10 bases and J gave up 4 bases, with 13 bases separating them. Data came from immunoSEQ multiplex PCR; TCRdb stores just in-frame clones and leaves some out. The data show roughly 1,100,000 clones, around four fifths seen once. The TCR was taken from a man younger than 35 in good health. This chain links TRBV6-6 with TRBJ1-1, with a weak D call TRBD1 (6 bases). Material for sequencing was memory CD4+ T cells sorted from blood. Subset described: CD45RA-negative fraction. CDR3 coding DNA: TGTGCCACCGAACAGGGAGGCACTGAAGCTTTCTTT. Translation gives CATEQGGTEAFF.